This T cell receptor beta chain was retrieved from a study of T cells in localized non-small cell lung cancer. General study points: Higher blood T cell density went with longer overall survival. Heterogeneity stays possible, as sequencing covered only one tumor region.

This CDR3 is built from 15 residues. V dropped 6 bases and J dropped 9 bases, with 24 bases sitting between them. Germline lookup yields CDR1 SGHTS and CDR2 YDEGEE. Remarks on this clone: Antigen: not known.

Data came from immunoSEQ multiplex PCR; TCRdb stores just in-frame clones and leaves some out. The sample has tens of thousands of clones, approximately 86% seen once. The TCR originated in a man aged 18 to 50 with stage I lung adenocarcinoma. The chain recombines TRBV5-8 with TRBJ2-5; perhaps TRBD2 as D (6 bases). The sample in question was peripheral blood, obtained before any cancer treatment. CDR3 bases: TGTGCCAGCACCCCTTGGGTAGCGGCAATTACAGCCCAGTACTTC. Its protein is CASTPWVAAITAQYF.